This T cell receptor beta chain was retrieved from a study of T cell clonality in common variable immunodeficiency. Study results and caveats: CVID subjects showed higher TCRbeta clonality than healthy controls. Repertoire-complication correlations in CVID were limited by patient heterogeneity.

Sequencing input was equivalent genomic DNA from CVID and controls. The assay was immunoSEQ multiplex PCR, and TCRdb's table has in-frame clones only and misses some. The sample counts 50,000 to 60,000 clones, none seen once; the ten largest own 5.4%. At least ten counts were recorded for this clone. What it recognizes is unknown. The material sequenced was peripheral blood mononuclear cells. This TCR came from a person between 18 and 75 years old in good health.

The sequenced CDR3 bases are TGTGCCAGCAGCTTGTCAGCGGGAGACTACGAG. Translating gives CASSLSAGDYE. The whole CDR3 is CASSLSAGDYEQYF. The chain carries TRBV5-4 and TRBJ2-7; TRBD2 agrees at 8 bases. The read halts 3 residues ahead of the CDR3 end, with the missing end drawn from the germline J gene. There are 14 residues in the CDR3. Germline values: CDR1 SGHNT, CDR2 YYREEE (reference sequence). V shed 1 base and J 3 bases; nucleotides not matched to a gene: 3.